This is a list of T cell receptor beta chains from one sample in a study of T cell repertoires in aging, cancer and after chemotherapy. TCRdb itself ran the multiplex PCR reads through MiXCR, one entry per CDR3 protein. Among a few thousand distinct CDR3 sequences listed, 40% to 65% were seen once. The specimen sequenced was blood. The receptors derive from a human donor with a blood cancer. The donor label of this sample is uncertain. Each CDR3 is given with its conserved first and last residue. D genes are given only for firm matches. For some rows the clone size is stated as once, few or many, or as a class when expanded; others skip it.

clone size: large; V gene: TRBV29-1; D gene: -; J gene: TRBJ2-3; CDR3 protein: CSVISGTDTQYF; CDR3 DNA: TGCAGCGTTATTTCTGGCACAGATACGCAGTATTTT
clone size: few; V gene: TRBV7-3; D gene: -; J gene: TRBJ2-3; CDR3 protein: CASSLTSLTDTQYF; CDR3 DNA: TGTGCCAGCAGCTTAACTAGTCTCACAGATACGCAGTATTTT
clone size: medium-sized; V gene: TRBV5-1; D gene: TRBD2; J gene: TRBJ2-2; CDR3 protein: CASSGLAGGPGELFF; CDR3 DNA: TGCGCCAGCAGCGGACTAGCGGGAGGTCCCGGGGAGCTGTTTTTT
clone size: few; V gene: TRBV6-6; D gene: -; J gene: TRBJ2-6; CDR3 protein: CASSPYSTGANVLTF; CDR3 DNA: TGTGCCAGCAGCCCCTACAGTACTGGGGCCAACGTCCTGACTTTC
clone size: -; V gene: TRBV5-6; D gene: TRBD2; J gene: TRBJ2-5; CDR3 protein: CASSLGGGTQYF; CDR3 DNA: TGTGCCAGCAGCTTGGGGGGGGGGACCCAGTACTTC
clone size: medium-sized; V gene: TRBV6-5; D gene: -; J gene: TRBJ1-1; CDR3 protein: CASSYSTEMNTEAFF; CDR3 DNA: TGTGCCAGCAGTTACTCGACAGAGATGAACACTGAAGCTTTCTTT
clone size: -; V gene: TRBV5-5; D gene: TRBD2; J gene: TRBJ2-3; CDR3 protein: CASSREREKYF; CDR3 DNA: TGTGCCAGCAGCCGCGAGCGGGAGAAGTATTTT
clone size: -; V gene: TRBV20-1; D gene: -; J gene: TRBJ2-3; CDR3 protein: CSAKERWARDTQYF; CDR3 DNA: TGCAGTGCTAAGGAGCGGTGGGCCAGAGATACGCAGTATTTT
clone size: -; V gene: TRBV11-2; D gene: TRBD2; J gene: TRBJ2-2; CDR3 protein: CASSFGTSGNTGELFF; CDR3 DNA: TGTGCCAGCAGCTTCGGGACTAGCGGGAACACCGGGGAGCTGTTTTTT
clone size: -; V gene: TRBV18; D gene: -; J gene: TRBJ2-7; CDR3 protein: CASSPREEGQYF; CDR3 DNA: TGTGCCAGCTCACCACGAGAAGAAGGGCAGTACTTC
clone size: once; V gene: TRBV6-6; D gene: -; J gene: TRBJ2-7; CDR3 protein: CASSFATYEQYF; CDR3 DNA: TGTGCCAGCAGTTTCGCCACTTACGAGCAGTACTTC
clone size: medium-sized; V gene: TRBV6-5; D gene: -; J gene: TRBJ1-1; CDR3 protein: CASSYSYEMNTEAFF; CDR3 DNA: TGTGCCAGCAGTTACTCTTATGAAATGAACACTGAAGCTTTCTTT
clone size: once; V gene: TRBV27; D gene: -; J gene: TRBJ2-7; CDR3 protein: CASLGLGAPPYEQYF; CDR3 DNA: TGTGCCAGCCTAGGGTTGGGGGCTCCCCCCTACGAGCAGTACTTC
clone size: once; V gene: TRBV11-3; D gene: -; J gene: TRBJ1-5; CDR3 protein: CASSQDLRDSDSNQPQHF; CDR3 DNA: TGCGCCAGCAGCCAAGATCTCCGAGACAGCGATAGCAATCAGCCCCAGCATTTT
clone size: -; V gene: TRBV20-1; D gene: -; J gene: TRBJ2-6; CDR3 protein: CSARDGGIGKNGNVLTF; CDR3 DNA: TGCAGTGCTAGAGATGGTGGGATTGGGAAAAATGGAAACGTCCTGACTTTC
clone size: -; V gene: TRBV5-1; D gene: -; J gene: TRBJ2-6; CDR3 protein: CASSPVQGTNVLTF; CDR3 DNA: TGCGCCAGCAGCCCTGTGCAGGGCACCAACGTCCTGACTTTC
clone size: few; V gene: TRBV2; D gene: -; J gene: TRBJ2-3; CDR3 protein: CASRSGTDTQYF; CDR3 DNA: TGTGCCAGCAGGTCTGGAACAGATACGCAGTATTTT
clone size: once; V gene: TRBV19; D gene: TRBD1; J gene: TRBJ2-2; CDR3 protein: CASSRGLGTGELFF; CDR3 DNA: TGTGCCAGTAGCAGGGGGCTAGGCACCGGGGAGCTGTTTTTT
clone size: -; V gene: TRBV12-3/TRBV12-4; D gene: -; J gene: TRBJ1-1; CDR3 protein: CASGLVLRADTEAFF; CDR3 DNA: TGTGCTAGTGGTTTGGTACTGAGGGCGGACACTGAAGCTTTCTTT
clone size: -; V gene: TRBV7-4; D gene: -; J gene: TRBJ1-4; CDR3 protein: CASSASGDGSNEKLFF; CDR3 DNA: TGTGCCAGCAGCGCCTCGGGGGACGGAAGTAATGAAAAACTGTTTTTT
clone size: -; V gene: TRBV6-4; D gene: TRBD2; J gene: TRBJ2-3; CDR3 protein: CASSDPSGADTQYF; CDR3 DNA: TGTGCCAGCAGTGACCCTAGCGGGGCAGATACGCAGTATTTT
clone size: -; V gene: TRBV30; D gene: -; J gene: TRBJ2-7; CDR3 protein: CAWSFRGTYEQYF; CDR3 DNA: TGTGCCTGGAGTTTTCGGGGTACCTACGAGCAGTACTTC
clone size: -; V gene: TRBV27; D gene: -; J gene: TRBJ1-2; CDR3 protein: CASRSMGGPLVDYGYTF; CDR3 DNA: TGTGCCAGCAGGTCCATGGGGGGCCCCTTGGTCGACTATGGCTACACCTTC
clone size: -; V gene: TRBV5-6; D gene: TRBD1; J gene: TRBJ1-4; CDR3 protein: CASSSQNGTGSFPDEKLFF; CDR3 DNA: TGCGCCAGCAGCTCGCAAAACGGGACAGGGAGTTTCCCAGACGAAAAACTGTTTTTT
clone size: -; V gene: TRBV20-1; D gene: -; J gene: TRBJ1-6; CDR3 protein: CSARDRGRDNSPLHF; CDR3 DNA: TGCAGTGCTAGAGACCGGGGCAGAGACAATTCACCCCTCCACTTT
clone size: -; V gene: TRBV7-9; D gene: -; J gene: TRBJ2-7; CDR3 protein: CASSLLGSYEQYF; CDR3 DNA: TGTGCCAGCAGCTTACTGGGCTCCTACGAGCAGTACTTC
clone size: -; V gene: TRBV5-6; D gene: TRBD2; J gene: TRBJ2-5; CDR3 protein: CASSPRLAGYQETQYF; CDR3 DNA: TGTGCCAGCAGTCCACGACTAGCGGGGTACCAAGAGACCCAGTACTTC
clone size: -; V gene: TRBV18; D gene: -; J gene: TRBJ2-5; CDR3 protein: CASSPQRGQETQYF; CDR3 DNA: TGTGCCAGCTCACCACAGAGGGGCCAAGAGACCCAGTACTTC
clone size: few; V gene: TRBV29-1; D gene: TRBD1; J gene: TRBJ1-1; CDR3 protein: CSVGSGTANTEAFF; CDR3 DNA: TGCAGCGTTGGTTCTGGGACAGCGAACACTGAAGCTTTCTTT
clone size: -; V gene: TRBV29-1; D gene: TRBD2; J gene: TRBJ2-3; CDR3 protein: CSVESGTTTDTQYF; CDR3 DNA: TGCAGCGTTGAGTCCGGGACTACTACAGATACGCAGTATTTT
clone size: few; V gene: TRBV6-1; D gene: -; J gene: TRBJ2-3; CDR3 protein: CASTEGTRGDTQYF; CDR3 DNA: TGTGCCAGCACCGAGGGGACCCGGGGTGATACGCAGTATTTT
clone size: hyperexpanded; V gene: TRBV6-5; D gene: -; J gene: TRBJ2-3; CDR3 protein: CASTSSWGARGDTQYF; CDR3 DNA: TGTGCCAGCACCTCGTCGTGGGGCGCCCGGGGTGATACGCAGTATTTT
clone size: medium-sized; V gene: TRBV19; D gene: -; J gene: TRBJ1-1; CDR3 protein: CASRGGWGLNTEAFF; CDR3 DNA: TGTGCCAGTAGAGGCGGGTGGGGCTTGAACACTGAAGCTTTCTTT
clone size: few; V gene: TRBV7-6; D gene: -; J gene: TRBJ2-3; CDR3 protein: CASSEGSTDTQYF; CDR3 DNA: TGTGCCAGCAGCGAAGGTAGCACAGATACGCAGTATTTT
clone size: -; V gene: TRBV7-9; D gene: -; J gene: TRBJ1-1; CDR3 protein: CASSLAGVGAFF; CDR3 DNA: TGTGCCAGCAGCTTGGCGGGGGTAGGAGCTTTCTTT
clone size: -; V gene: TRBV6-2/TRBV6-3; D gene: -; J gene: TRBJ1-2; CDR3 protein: CASSDDDMVLGYGYTF; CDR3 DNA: TGTGCCAGCAGTGATGACGACATGGTACTAGGGTATGGCTACACCTTC
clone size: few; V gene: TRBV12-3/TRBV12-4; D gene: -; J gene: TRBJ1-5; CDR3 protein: CASSPGGPSPYTSNQPQHF; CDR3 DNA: TGTGCCAGCAGTCCGGGGGGGCCATCCCCTTATACTAGCAATCAGCCCCAGCATTTT
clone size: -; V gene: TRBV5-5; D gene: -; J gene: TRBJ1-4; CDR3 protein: CASSLAAGFNEKLFF; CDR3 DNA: TGTGCCAGCAGCTTGGCCGCAGGGTTTAATGAAAAACTGTTTTTT
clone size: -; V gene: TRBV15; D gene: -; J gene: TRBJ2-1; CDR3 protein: CATSRAGGMSYNEQFF; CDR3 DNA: TGTGCCACCAGCAGAGCTGGCGGGATGTCCTACAATGAGCAGTTCTTC
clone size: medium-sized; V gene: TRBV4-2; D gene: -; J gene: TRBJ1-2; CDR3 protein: CASSQDLGRGYGYTF; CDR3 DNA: TGTGCCAGCAGCCAAGATTTGGGCAGGGGCTATGGCTACACCTTC
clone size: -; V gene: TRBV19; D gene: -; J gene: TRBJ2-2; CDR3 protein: CASRCAGVGSGELFF; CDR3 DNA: TGTGCCAGTAGATGTGCCGGGGTTGGGTCCGGGGAGCTGTTTTTT
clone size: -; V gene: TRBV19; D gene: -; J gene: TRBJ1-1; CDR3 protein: CASNLGTMNTEAFF; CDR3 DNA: TGTGCCAGTAATTTAGGGACCATGAACACTGAAGCTTTCTTT
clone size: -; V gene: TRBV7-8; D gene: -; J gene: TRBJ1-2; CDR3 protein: CASSSVGARDGYTF; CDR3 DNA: TGTGCCAGCAGCTCTGTGGGGGCTCGGGATGGCTACACCTTC
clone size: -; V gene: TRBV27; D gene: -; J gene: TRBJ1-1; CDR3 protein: CASSLWDSRGNTEAFF; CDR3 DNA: TGTGCCAGCAGTTTGTGGGATTCTCGGGGGAACACTGAAGCTTTCTTT
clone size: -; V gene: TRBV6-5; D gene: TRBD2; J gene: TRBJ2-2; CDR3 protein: CASSLAGGNTGELFF; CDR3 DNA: TGTGCCAGCAGTTTAGCGGGAGGAAACACCGGGGAGCTGTTTTTT
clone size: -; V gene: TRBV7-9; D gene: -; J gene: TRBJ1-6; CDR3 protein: CASSLDQEDNSPLHF; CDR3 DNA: TGTGCCAGCAGCTTAGATCAGGAAGATAATTCACCCCTCCACTTT
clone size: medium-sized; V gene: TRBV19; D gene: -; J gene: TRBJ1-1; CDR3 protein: CASSIGPTGRRAFF; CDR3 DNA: TGTGCCAGTAGTATAGGCCCCACAGGGCGGAGAGCTTTCTTT
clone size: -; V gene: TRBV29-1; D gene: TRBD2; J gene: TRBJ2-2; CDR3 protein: CSVAGTTRRTGELFF; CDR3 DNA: TGCAGCGTTGCCGGGACTACCAGGCGCACCGGGGAGCTGTTTTTT